These T cell receptor beta chains were read from a single sample in a study of pediatric ulcerative colitis. Sequencing used immunoSEQ multiplex PCR; TCRdb keeps in-frame clones, though not all of them. Counted here are 40,000 to 60,000 clones, more than 60% occurring once; the ten biggest clones make up 3% to 4.5%. Sequenced: gut tissue. Source of these receptors: a girl aged 5 to 17 with moderate ulcerative colitis. CDR3s include the opening cysteine and the closing phenylalanine or tryptophan. Each record gives: clone size, D gene, J gene, V gene, CDR3 DNA, CDR3 protein. The D gene is left open where the match is weak. Clone size is not always given. Where it is, it says once, few, many or a class for expanded clones.

clone_size: .; d_call: .; j_call: TRBJ2-1; v_call: TRBV23-1; cdr3_nt: TGCGCCAGCAGGTTAGCGGAACCCCCTGAGGATGAGCAGTTCTTC; cdr3_aa: CASRLAEPPEDEQFF
clone_size: .; d_call: .; j_call: TRBJ2-1; v_call: TRBV30; cdr3_nt: TGTGCCTGGGGACCAGGAACTAGTTCTTTGTCCAATGAGCAGTTCTTC; cdr3_aa: CAWGPGTSSLSNEQFF
clone_size: .; d_call: .; j_call: TRBJ1-1; v_call: TRBV2; cdr3_nt: TGTGCCAGCTCAGGGCTCAACACTGAAGCTTTCTTT; cdr3_aa: CASSGLNTEAFF
clone_size: .; d_call: .; j_call: TRBJ2-3; v_call: TRBV9; cdr3_nt: TGTGCCAGCAGCCCTCGCACAGATACGCAGTATTTT; cdr3_aa: CASSPRTDTQYF
clone_size: .; d_call: .; j_call: TRBJ2-4; v_call: TRBV11-2; cdr3_nt: TGTGCCAGCAGCGTAGACATTGTAGCGAACATTCAGTACTTC; cdr3_aa: CASSVDIVANIQYF
clone_size: .; d_call: TRBD2; j_call: TRBJ2-3; v_call: TRBV7-9; cdr3_nt: TGTGCCAGCAGCCCCGGACTAGCGGGGGTGCCGGGCACAGATACGCAGTATTTT; cdr3_aa: CASSPGLAGVPGTDTQYF
clone_size: few; d_call: TRBD1; j_call: TRBJ2-2; v_call: TRBV13; cdr3_nt: TGTGCCAGCAGCTCCACCAACGACAGGGTTGTGAACACCGGGGAGCTGTTTTTT; cdr3_aa: CASSSTNDRVVNTGELFF
clone_size: once; d_call: .; j_call: TRBJ2-1; v_call: TRBV7-8; cdr3_nt: TGTGCCAGCAGCCTTGGGACTCTCAATGAGCAGTTCTTC; cdr3_aa: CASSLGTLNEQFF
clone_size: .; d_call: TRBD1; j_call: TRBJ2-7; v_call: TRBV6-1; cdr3_nt: TGTGCCAGCAGTGAAACGGGACAGGGTTTCTACGAGCAGTACTTC; cdr3_aa: CASSETGQGFYEQYF
clone_size: .; d_call: .; j_call: TRBJ2-3; v_call: TRBV11-3; cdr3_nt: TGTGCCAGCAGCTTTGGACCGATCACAGATACGCAGTATTTT; cdr3_aa: CASSFGPITDTQYF